The next 31 T cell receptor beta chains were all read from a single sample in a study of Graves' ophthalmopathy and Graves' hyperthyroidism. Amplification from RNA transcripts yielded the TCR beta CDR3 regions. The library came from an HTBI-primed first-round RT-PCR and a second-round multiplex PCR. In TCRdb, the multiplex PCR reads were re-called with MiXCR into one record per CDR3 protein. This sample yields 450,000 to 600,000 distinct CDR3 sequences, of which under 45% are seen a single time; approximately 4.1% belongs to the top ten. Sequencing used peripheral blood or thyroid tissue (not recorded which). The receptors derive from an adult man with Graves' hyperthyroidism.

This clonotype was found a few times. The chain couples TRBV10-3 to TRBJ2-7, with 10 bases fitting TRBD2. Germline trimming cut 5 bases from V and 7 bases from J; bases unmatched to any gene: 14. The length of the CDR3 is 16 residues. Germline V gene data show CDR1 as ENHRY and CDR2 as SYGVKD. The CDR3 here is CAISYVSASGRNEQYF. The CDR3 region has the DNA TGTGCCATCAGTTACGTCTCGGCTAGCGGGAGAAATGAGCAGTACTTC.

A word on this clonotype: This may arise from a read error, as a much more abundant clone is one base away. In DNA form, the CDR3 reads TGTGCCGGCAGTGAAGGCAGGGTGGTCAATCAGCCCCAGCATTTT. This sequence encodes CAGSEGRVVNQPQHF. The chain joins TRBV5-4 to TRBJ1-5, with D possibly TRBD1 on 5 matching bases. The CDR3 covers 15 residues. Germline-derived CDR1 and CDR2 are SGHNT and YYREEE (reference sequence).

CDR3 loop: CASSFYPTGIATEAFF. For the CDR3, the DNA is TGTGCCAGCAGCTTTTATCCGACAGGGATCGCCACTGAAGCTTTCTTT. The chain links TRBV7-9 to TRBJ1-1, with 7 bases that match TRBD1. CDR3 size: 16 residues. Germline assignment: CDR1 SEHNR and CDR2 FQNEAQ (reference sequence). Losses at the gene ends were 3 bases for V and 4 bases for J; bases not matched to a gene: 11.

This clonotype was seen a single time. The junction does not match germline at one end; this may be a read error. This chain connects TRBV7-3 to TRBJ2-2; TRBD1 matches at 9 bases. The CDR3 totals 16 residues. Germline lookup yields CDR1 SGHTA and CDR2 FQGTGA. DNA for the CDR3: TGTGCCAGCAGCTTGTCGGGACAGGGTGCCACCGGGAAGCTGTTTTTT. This sequence encodes CASSLSGQGATGKLFF.

This clonotype has at least ten counts. The chain uses TRBV6-1 and TRBJ1-5, with a tentative D call TRBD1 (5 bases). CDR1 is MNHNS and CDR2 is SASEGT in the germline V gene. The ends were cut back, 4 bases at V and 4 bases at J, with 20 bases in the middle. The CDR3 sequence is 17 residues long. CDR3 in DNA: TGTGCCAGCAGTGCCTCCTCGGGCAGGGTTGAGAATCAGCCCCAGCATTTT. Its translation: CASSASSGRVENQPQHF.

This clonotype was detected a few times. This sequence joins TRBV28 and TRBJ1-5, with 7 positions matching TRBD1. Trimming removed 1 base from V and 3 bases from J; junction bases left unmatched: 9. CDR3 length equals 17 residues. In germline, CDR1 is MDHEN, CDR2 SYDVKM. The chain's CDR3 is CASSLSVWGQTNQPQHF. The CDR3 DNA follows: TGTGCCAGCAGTTTATCCGTTTGGGGACAGACCAATCAGCCCCAGCATTTT.

On this clonotype: Since the CDR3 does not end with the conserved phenylalanine or tryptophan, this likely comes from a read error. The chain has TRBV30 and TRBJ1-2; maybe TRBD1 (5 bases). The CDR3 is made up of 14 amino acids. The V gene lost 2 bases and the J gene lost 0 bases, with 10 bases spanning the gap. The germline V gene has CDR1 GTSNPN and CDR2 SVGIG (reference sequence). The CDR3 loop is CAWSLGRANYGYTI. The CDR3 coding sequence is TGTGCCTGGAGTTTAGGCAGGGCTAACTATGGCTACACCATC.

A few counts support this clonotype. The chain is built from TRBV3-1 and TRBJ1-1; D is possibly TRBD1 (6 bases). The V gene's germline CDR1 is LGHDT and CDR2 YNNKEL (reference sequence). The CDR3 sequence is 13 residues long. V lost 5 bases and J 4 bases, leaving 11 bases between the germline ends. CDR3 region: CASSSGQFTEAFF. Here the CDR3 DNA reads TGTGCCAGCAGCTCTGGACAGTTCACTGAAGCTTTCTTT. The full variable domain, its missing parts supplied by reference TRBV3-1 and TRBJ1-1, is DTAVSQTPKYLVTQMGNDKSIKCEQNLGHDTMYWYKQDSKKFLKIMFSYNNKELIINETVPNRFSPKSPDKAHLNLHINSLELGDSAVYFCASSSGQFTEAFFGQGTRLTVV.

This clonotype was seen ten or more times. The chain recombines TRBV5-6 with TRBJ1-5; the D gene is possibly TRBD1 (6 bases). The CDR3 extends over 16 amino acids. V was trimmed by 5 bases and J by 5 bases, leaving 20 bases between them. Looked up from germline, CDR1 is SGHDT and CDR2 is YYEEEE. The CDR3 reads CASSYYSGTHDQPQHF. The CDR3, as DNA: TGTGCCAGCAGTTACTACTCCGGGACACATGATCAGCCCCAGCATTTT. Complete variable domain (other parts from reference TRBV5-6 and TRBJ1-5): DAGVTQSPTHLIKTRGQQVTLRCSPKSGHDTVSWYQQALGQGPQFIFQYYEEEERQRGNFPDRFSGHQFPNYSSELNVNALLLGDSALYLCASSYYSGTHDQPQHFGDGTRLSIL.

This clonotype was detected ten times or more. The chain is built from TRBV2 and TRBJ1-4; no reliable D call. Between the trimmed V and J ends, which lost 8 bases and 3 bases, there was a span of 10 bases. Germline CDR1 reads SNHLY; CDR2 reads FYNNEI. This CDR3 has 13 amino acids. DNA for the CDR3: TGTGCCAGCTCTGTCTTGCCTAATGAAAAACTGTTTTTT. It specifies CASSVLPNEKLFF.

Note on this clonotype: A much larger clone is a single base away; this may be a read error. V usage is TRBV10-1 and J usage is TRBJ1-6, with D perhaps TRBD1 (5 bases). Germline assignment: CDR1 WNHNN and CDR2 SYGVQD (reference sequence). The CDR3 extends over 14 amino acids. The CDR3: CASSEQVNNSPLHF. The CDR3 nucleotides read TGTGCCAGCAGTGAACAGGTAAATAATTCACCCCTCCACTTT.

This chain joins TRBV19 and TRBJ1-5, with unresolved D. Deletions cut 2 bases from V and 0 bases from J, with 14 bases between. The CDR3 is 17 residues long. The germline V gene has CDR1 LNHDA and CDR2 SQIVND (reference sequence). This CDR3 reads CASSILPTDYSNQPQHF. The DNA of the CDR3 is TGTGCCAGTAGTATACTCCCGACCGATTATAGCAATCAGCCCCAGCATTTT.

The chain has TRBV6-6 and TRBJ1-2, with a weak D call TRBD1 (5 bases). CDR3 size: 13 residues. Germline values: CDR1 MNHNY, CDR2 SVGAGI (reference sequence). V lost 3 bases, J lost 5 bases, and 10 bases lay in between. CDR3 protein: CASSYGAEYGYTF. For the CDR3, the DNA is TGTGCCAGCAGTTATGGGGCGGAATATGGCTACACCTTC.

Ten or more counts support this clonotype. V gene TRBV15 combines with J gene TRBJ1-6; the D is unclear. The CDR3 loop spans 12 amino acids. Trimming shortened V by 0 bases and J by 8 bases, and 2 bases separated the two germline ends. Germline-derived CDR1 and CDR2 are LNHNV and YYDKDF (reference sequence). Written as DNA, the CDR3 is TGTGCCACCAGCAGAGATGATTCACCCCTCCACTTT. It is translated as CATSRDDSPLHF.

Of note for this clonotype: Sequence at one end of the junction differs from germline and may be a read error. This sequence joins TRBV14 and TRBJ1-1, with a possible D match to TRBD1 (6 bases). Germline-derived CDR1 and CDR2 are SGHDN and FVKESK. This CDR3 is built from 14 residues. The CDR3 DNA sequence: TGTGCCAGCAGCCATCAGGGGAGGGCAACTGAGGCTTTCTTT. Encoded protein: CASSHQGRATEAFF.

The chain uses TRBV6-5 and TRBJ2-7; the D is unclear. The CDR3 loop spans 16 amino acids. Germline V lookup: CDR1 MNHEY, CDR2 SVGAGI. The V end lost 4 bases, the J end lost 0 bases, and 16 bases lay between the germline ends. CDR3: CASSSTGLFRSYEQYF. The CDR3 DNA follows: TGTGCCAGCAGTTCCACTGGGCTTTTCCGCTCCTACGAGCAGTACTTC.

A word on this clonotype: A read error is possible here, since a much larger clone lies one base away. The chain is built from TRBV7-9 and TRBJ1-2; no definite D call. The CDR3 runs 14 residues. Germline V gene data show CDR1 as SEHNR and CDR2 as FQNEAQ (reference sequence). The CDR3 is CASSLGPVNYGHTF. The CDR3, as DNA: TGTGCCAGCAGCTTGGGCCCGGTTAACTATGGCCACACCTTC. The full variable domain, completed using reference TRBV7-9 and TRBJ1-2, is DTGVSQNPRHKITKRGQNVTFRCDPISEHNRLYWYRQTLGQGPEFLTYFQNEAQLEKSRLLSDRFSAERPKGSFSTLEIQRTEQGDSAMYLCASSLGPVNYGHTFGSGTRLTVV.

The chain is built from TRBV2 and TRBJ1-5, with D maybe TRBD1 (6 bases). V lost 8 bases and J lost 7, with 12 bases in between. The V gene's germline CDR1 is SNHLY and CDR2 FYNNEI. CDR3 size: 12 residues. The CDR3 loop is CASRTEGQPQHF. CDR3 DNA: TGTGCCAGCCGGACAGAAGGACAGCCCCAGCATTTT.

This clonotype was recorded many times. The J gene is TRBJ1-2, the V gene TRBV28; 11 positions match TRBD1. Trimming took 6 bases from V and 4 from J; bases not matched to a gene: 7. Germline loops: CDR1 MDHEN, CDR2 SYDVKM. CDR3 length: 15 amino acids. The CDR3 protein is CASSRTGGQRYGYTF. The CDR3 bases are TGTGCCAGCAGCCGGACAGGGGGCCAGCGCTATGGCTACACCTTC.

This clonotype was seen many times. The chain has TRBV5-1 and TRBJ1-2; 8 nucleotides line up with TRBD1. The CDR3 is 14 residues long. Unmatched junction bases numbered 2, after V lost 4 bases and J lost 0 bases. In germline, CDR1 is SGHRS, CDR2 YFSETQ. DNA of the CDR3: TGCGCCAGCAGCCGGGGACAGGCTAACTATGGCTACACCTTC. Protein product: CASSRGQANYGYTF.

There are a few counts of this clonotype. This sequence joins TRBV18 and TRBJ2-5, with a possible D match to TRBD2 (6 bases). V lost 3 bases to trimming and J lost 0 bases, with 8 bases between them. The CDR3 contains 14 residues. In germline, CDR1 is KGHSH, CDR2 LQKENI. This CDR3 is CASSPGLNQETQYF. CDR3 DNA: TGTGCCAGCTCACCCGGACTAAACCAAGAGACCCAGTACTTC.

This clonotype was seen only once. This could be a read error, since a much larger clone is one nucleotide away. J is TRBJ1-2 and V is TRBV5-5; TRBD1 agrees at 11 bases. Germline trimming cut 2 bases from V and 6 bases from J; bases unmatched to any gene: 3. Germline V gene sequence: CDR1 SGHKS, CDR2 YYEKEE (reference sequence). The CDR3 has 14 amino acids. Here the CDR3 reads CASSFRDRGNGYTF. For the CDR3, the DNA is TGTGCCAGCAGCTTCCGGGACAGGGGGAATGGCTACACCTTC. Full variable domain (missing parts from reference TRBV5-5 and TRBJ1-2): DAGVTQSPTHLIKTRGQQVTLRCSPISGHKSVSWYQQVLGQGPQFIFQYYEKEERGRGNFPDRFSARQFPNYSSELNVNALLLGDSALYLCASSFRDRGNGYTFGSGTRLTVV.

On this clonotype: A much larger clone is a single base away; this may be a read error. V gene TRBV30 combines with J gene TRBJ1-6, with D perhaps TRBD1 (6 bases). The CDR3 length is 13 residues. Germline-derived CDR1 and CDR2 are GTSNPN and SVGIG (reference sequence). CDR3 sequence reads: CARSARGVSPLHF. For the CDR3, the DNA is TGTGCCCGGAGTGCTAGGGGGGTTTCACCCCTCCACTTT.

This clonotype was counted ten times or more. The V gene is TRBV28, the J gene TRBJ1-1; 9 bases agree with TRBD1. The CDR3 sequence is 13 residues long. Trimming took 5 bases from V and 4 from J; bases not matched to a gene: 2. CDR1 is MDHEN, CDR2 SYDVKM, per germline. CDR3 bases: TGTGCCAGCAGTACAGGGGGCACCACTGAAGCTTTCTTT. Translation: CASSTGGTTEAFF.

This clonotype was found many times. V gene TRBV9 combines with J gene TRBJ2-2; 11 bases are shared with TRBD2. CDR3 length: 15 residues. V lost 0 bases and J lost 5; bases outside the gene matches: 0. Germline V gene lookup returns CDR1 SGDLS and CDR2 YYNGEE. The CDR3 sequence: CASSVGLAGTGELFF. The CDR3, as DNA: TGTGCCAGCAGCGTAGGACTAGCGGGGACCGGGGAGCTGTTTTTT.

This clonotype has ten or more counts. V and J are TRBV9 and TRBJ2-7; D not resolved. V shed 0 bases and J shed 6 bases, with 16 bases lying between them. Germline CDR1 and CDR2: SGDLS and YYNGEE. CDR3 size: 15 residues. CDR3 bases: TGTGCCAGCAGCGTAGATTCAGGCGCTAGGCCCGAGCAGTACTTC. It encodes CASSVDSGARPEQYF.

This clonotype was counted ten times or more. The chain is built from TRBV29-1 and TRBJ1-1; D not certain. Germline assignment: CDR1 SQVTM and CDR2 ANQGSEA. V dropped 4 bases and J dropped 1 base, with 4 bases sitting between them. The CDR3 loop spans 11 amino acids. In DNA, the CDR3 is TGCAGCGTTGTCGCGAACACTGAAGCTTTCTTT. This encodes CSVVANTEAFF.

The J gene is TRBJ2-1, the V gene TRBV29-1, with 8 bases aligning to TRBD2. Trimming removed 1 base from V and 4 bases from J; junction bases left unmatched: 6. Germline-derived CDR1 and CDR2 are SQVTM and ANQGSEA. The CDR3 is made up of 15 amino acids. CDR3 region: CSVEGGGGLYNEQFF. In DNA, the CDR3 is TGCAGCGTTGAAGGGGGCGGGGGGTTATACAATGAGCAGTTCTTC.

The chain employs TRBV6-1 and TRBJ1-2, with TRBD1 as a possible D gene (6 bases). This CDR3 region has 13 residues. V was cut by 6 bases and J by 4 bases, with 12 bases left in between. Germline loops: CDR1 MNHNS, CDR2 SASEGT. In DNA form, the CDR3 reads TGTGCCAGCAGAAGCCCGGACAGCTATGGCTACACCTTC. It translates to CASRSPDSYGYTF.

CDR3 amino acids: CASSYSSRVENNPLYEQYF. The DNA for the CDR3 is TGTGCCAGCAGTTATAGTTCGAGGGTGGAGAACAACCCCCTCTACGAGCAGTACTTC. J is TRBJ2-7 and V is TRBV6-5, with TRBD2 as a possible D gene (5 bases). This CDR3 spans 19 amino acids. The ends were cut back, 3 bases at V and 3 bases at J, with 27 bases in the middle. Germline-derived CDR1 and CDR2 are MNHEY and SVGAGI.

This clonotype was seen just once. V usage is TRBV29-1 and J usage is TRBJ1-2; 10 bases are shared with TRBD1. V was clipped by 4 bases and J by 9 bases; unmatched bases: 5. This CDR3 region has 12 residues. Germline CDR1 reads SQVTM; CDR2 reads ANQGSEA. As DNA, the CDR3 is TGCAGCGTTGTTTCGGGACAGGGGCGCTACACCTTC. Its translation: CSVVSGQGRYTF.